The subject of this entry is one T cell receptor beta chain. The sample belongs to a study of blood T cell repertoires in COVID-19. Study details: Both acute and convalescent COVID-19 samples were obtained from the United States, Italy and Spain. T cells, B-cell-depleted T cells, or PBMCs supplied cDNA or gDNA.

The CDR3 contains 16 residues. CDR1 and CDR2 from the germline V gene are GTSNPN and SVGIG (reference sequence). J was trimmed by 6 bases and V by 3 bases; bases with no gene match: 15. Original analysis: Estimated nucleated cell counts came from reference gene primer amplification. Assay: immunoSEQ multiplex PCR; the TCRdb copy retains only in-frame clones and omits some. That table gives V, J and clone size, and the DNA gave D and trimming. The table shows under 95,000 clones, with about 83% occurring only once. The sequence was obtained from a man aged 55 to 70 with acute or convalescent COVID-19. Sequenced sample: peripheral blood. The chain has TRBV30 and TRBJ2-3, with 7 bases aligning to TRBD2. Written as DNA, the CDR3 is TGTGCCTGGAGCTCACTAAGCGGGGCCCCTCCCGATACGCAGTATTTT. Its translation: CAWSSLSGAPPDTQYF.